This T cell receptor beta chain appears in the sequencing data of a study of graft-versus-host responses after intestinal transplantation. Study-wide points: The recipient marrow held GvH clones, and some of them showed up first in ileum or blood. Some patients had graft-donor T cell macrochimerism. In their allografts, the ratios of graft-versus-host to host-versus-graft T cell clones were high.

This CDR3 comprises 15 residues. Germline V CDR1 and CDR2: SGHRS, YFSETQ. V lost 4 bases to trimming and J lost 4 bases, with 15 bases between them. The repertoire was sequenced with immunoSEQ multiplex PCR; TCRdb's copy has only in-frame clones and lacks some. The sample carries around 39,000 clones, 85% to 90% recorded once. Concerning this clone itself: Antigen: not known.

The clonotype comes from a human patient who received an intestinal transplant, so some T cells may come from the graft donor. Sequenced here: PBMCs, sampled 260 to 280 days after transplant. The chain couples TRBV5-1 to TRBJ2-1; D may be TRBD2 (6 bases). The CDR3 DNA reads TGCGCCAGCAGCCCCCTTGGGACTCCATACAATGAGCAGTTCTTC. The encoded protein is CASSPLGTPYNEQFF.